This entry concerns a single TCR beta chain. Its antigen remains unknown. CDR3 length: 16 residues. Deletions cut 2 bases from V and 1 base from J, with 14 bases between. Germline-derived CDR1 and CDR2 are MNHNS and SASEGT. This sample was included in a study of T cell responses to AZD1222 COVID-19 vaccine. Notes on the study in general: Mapped onto spike, vaccine-associated CD4 TCRs spanned it and were dominant at 160-218 and 743-854. Seropositive AZD1222 recipients at baseline numbered only 5 or 6. Unmutated variant regions are reportedly the target of nearly half of TCRs that are spike-specific.

Some clones are missing from TCRdb's copy, which holds only in-frame ones; the method was immunoSEQ multiplex PCR. This sample has over 75,000 clones; more than 80% occur once, and the top ten carry about 28%. The sample in question was peripheral blood, obtained on day 0 of AZD1222 vaccination. The chain employs TRBV6-1 and TRBJ1-1; D is uncertain. This clonotype was obtained from an adult in good health. The CDR3 DNA reads as TGTGCCAGCAGTGAACCTCGAGGGCCAACGAACACTGAAGCTTTCTTT. This gives the protein CASSEPRGPTNTEAFF.